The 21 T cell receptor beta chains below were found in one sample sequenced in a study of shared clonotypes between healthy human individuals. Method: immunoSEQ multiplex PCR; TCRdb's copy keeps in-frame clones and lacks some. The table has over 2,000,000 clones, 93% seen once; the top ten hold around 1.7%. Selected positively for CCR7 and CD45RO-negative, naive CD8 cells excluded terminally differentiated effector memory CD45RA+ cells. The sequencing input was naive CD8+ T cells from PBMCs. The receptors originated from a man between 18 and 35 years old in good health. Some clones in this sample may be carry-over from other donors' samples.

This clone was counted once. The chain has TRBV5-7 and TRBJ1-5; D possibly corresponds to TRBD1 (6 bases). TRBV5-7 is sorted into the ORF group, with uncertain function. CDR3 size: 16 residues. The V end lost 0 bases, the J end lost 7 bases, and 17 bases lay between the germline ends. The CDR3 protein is CASSLEKQGPGQPQHF. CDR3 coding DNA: TGTGCCAGCAGCTTGGAGAAACAGGGCCCAGGGCAGCCCCAGCATTTT.

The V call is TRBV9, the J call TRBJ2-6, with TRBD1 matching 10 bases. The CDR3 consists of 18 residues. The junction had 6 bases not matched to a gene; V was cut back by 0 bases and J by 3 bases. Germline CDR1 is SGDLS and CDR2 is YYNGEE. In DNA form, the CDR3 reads TGTGCCAGCAGCGTAGCCGGGACAGGGGTGCTTGGGGCCAACGTCCTGACTTTC. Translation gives CASSVAGTGVLGANVLTF. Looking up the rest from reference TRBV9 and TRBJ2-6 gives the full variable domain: DSGVTQTPKHLITATGQRVTLRCSPRSGDLSVYWYQQSLDQGLQFLIQYYNGEERAKGNILERFSAQQFPDLHSELNLSSLELGDSALYFCASSVAGTGVLGANVLTFGAGSRLTVL.

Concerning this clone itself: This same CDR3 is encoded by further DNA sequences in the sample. In DNA form, the CDR3 reads TGTGCCAGCAGCTTGGGAAGCTCCTACAATGAGCAGTTCTTC. Translating it yields CASSLGSSYNEQFF. This sequence joins TRBV7-9 and TRBJ2-1; D not resolved. The CDR3 is 14 amino acids. V dropped 3 bases and J dropped 0 bases, with 6 bases sitting between them. Germline V gene lookup returns CDR1 SEHNR and CDR2 FQNEAQ (reference sequence).

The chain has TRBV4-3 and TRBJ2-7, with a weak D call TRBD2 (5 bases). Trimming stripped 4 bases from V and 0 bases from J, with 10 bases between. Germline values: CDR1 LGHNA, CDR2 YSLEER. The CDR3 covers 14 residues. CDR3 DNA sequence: TGCGCCAGCAGCCCCGGACTCATCTCCTACGAGCAGTACTTC. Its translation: CASSPGLISYEQYF.

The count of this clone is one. The CDR3 sequence is CASSLKGGNTEAFF. For the CDR3, the DNA is TGTGCCAGCAGCCTAAAAGGGGGGAACACTGAAGCTTTCTTT. The chain is built from TRBV5-8 and TRBJ1-1; possibly TRBD1 for D (6 bases). The CDR3 length is 14 residues. Germline CDR1 reads SGHTS; CDR2 reads YDEGEE. V shed 4 bases and J shed 1 base, with 11 bases lying between them.

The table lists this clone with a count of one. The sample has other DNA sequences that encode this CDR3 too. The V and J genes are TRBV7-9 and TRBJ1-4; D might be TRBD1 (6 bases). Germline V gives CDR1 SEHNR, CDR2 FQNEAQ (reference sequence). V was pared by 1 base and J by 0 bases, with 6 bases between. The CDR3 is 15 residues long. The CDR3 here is CASSLGTATNEKLFF. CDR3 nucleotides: TGTGCCAGCAGCTTAGGGACAGCAACTAATGAAAAACTGTTTTTT.

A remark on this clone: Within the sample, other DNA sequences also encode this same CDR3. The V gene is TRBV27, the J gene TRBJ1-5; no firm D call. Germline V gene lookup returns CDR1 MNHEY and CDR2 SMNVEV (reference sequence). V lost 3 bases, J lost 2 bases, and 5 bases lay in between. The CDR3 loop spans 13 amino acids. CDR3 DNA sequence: TGTGCCAGCAGTTTTTATGGCAATCAGCCCCAGCATTTT. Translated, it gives CASSFYGNQPQHF.

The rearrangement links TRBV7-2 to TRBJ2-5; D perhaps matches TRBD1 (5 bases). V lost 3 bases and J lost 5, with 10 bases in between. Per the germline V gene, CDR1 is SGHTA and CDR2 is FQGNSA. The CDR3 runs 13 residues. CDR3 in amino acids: CASSFGRAETQYF. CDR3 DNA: TGTGCCAGCAGCTTTGGCAGGGCGGAGACCCAGTACTTC.

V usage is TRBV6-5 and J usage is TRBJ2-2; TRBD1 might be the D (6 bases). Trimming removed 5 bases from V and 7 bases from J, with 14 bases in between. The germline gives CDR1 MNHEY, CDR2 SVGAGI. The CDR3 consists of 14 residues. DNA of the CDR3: TGTGCCAGCAGTGCTACAGGGTATCACGGGGAGCTGTTTTTT. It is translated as CASSATGYHGELFF.

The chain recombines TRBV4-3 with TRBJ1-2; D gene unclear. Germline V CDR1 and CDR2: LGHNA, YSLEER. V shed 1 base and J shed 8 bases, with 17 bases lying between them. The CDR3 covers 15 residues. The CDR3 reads CASSQALSWGGGYTF. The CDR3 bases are TGCGCCAGCAGCCAAGCCCTCTCCTGGGGTGGCGGCTACACCTTC.

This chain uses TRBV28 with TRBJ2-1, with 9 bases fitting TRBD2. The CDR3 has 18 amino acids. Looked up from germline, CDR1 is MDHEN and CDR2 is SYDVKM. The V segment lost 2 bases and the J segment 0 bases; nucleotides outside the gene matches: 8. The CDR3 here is CASSLMGLAPSSYNEQFF. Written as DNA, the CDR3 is TGTGCCAGCAGTTTAATGGGACTAGCCCCAAGCTCCTACAATGAGCAGTTCTTC.

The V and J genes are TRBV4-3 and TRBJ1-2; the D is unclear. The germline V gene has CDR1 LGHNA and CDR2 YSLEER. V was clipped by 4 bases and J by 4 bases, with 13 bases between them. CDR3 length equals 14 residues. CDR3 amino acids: CASSPLGLSYGYTF. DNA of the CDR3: TGCGCCAGCAGCCCTCTCGGACTGTCCTATGGCTACACCTTC.

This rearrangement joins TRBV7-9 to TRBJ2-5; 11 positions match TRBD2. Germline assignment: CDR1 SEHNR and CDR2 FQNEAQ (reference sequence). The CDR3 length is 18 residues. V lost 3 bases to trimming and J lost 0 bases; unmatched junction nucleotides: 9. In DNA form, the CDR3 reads TGTGCCAGCAGCTTTTTGACTAGCGGGACCTCTTACCAAGAGACCCAGTACTTC. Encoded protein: CASSFLTSGTSYQETQYF.

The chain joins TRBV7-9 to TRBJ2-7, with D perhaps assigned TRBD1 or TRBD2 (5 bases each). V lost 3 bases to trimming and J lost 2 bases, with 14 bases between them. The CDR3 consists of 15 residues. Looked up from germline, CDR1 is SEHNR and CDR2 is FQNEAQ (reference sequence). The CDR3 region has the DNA TGTGCCAGCAGCTTTTTTGGGACGAGAACCTACGAGCAGTACTTC. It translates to CASSFFGTRTYEQYF. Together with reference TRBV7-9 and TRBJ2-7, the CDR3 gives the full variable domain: DTGVSQNPRHKITKRGQNVTFRCDPISEHNRLYWYRQTLGQGPEFLTYFQNEAQLEKSRLLSDRFSAERPKGSFSTLEIQRTEQGDSAMYLCASSFFGTRTYEQYFGPGTRLTVT.

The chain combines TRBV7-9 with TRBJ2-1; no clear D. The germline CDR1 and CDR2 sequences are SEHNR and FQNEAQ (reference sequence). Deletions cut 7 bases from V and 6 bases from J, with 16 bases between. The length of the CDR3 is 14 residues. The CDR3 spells CASNFAGPTNEQFF. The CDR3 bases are TGTGCCAGCAATTTCGCCGGACCCACCAATGAGCAGTTCTTC.

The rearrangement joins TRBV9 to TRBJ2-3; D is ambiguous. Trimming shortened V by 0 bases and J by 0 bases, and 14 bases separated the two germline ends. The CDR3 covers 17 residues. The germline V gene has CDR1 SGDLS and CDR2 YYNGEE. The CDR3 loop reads CASSVGSGSLSTDTQYF. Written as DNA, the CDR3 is TGTGCCAGCAGCGTAGGAAGTGGCAGCTTAAGCACAGATACGCAGTATTTT.

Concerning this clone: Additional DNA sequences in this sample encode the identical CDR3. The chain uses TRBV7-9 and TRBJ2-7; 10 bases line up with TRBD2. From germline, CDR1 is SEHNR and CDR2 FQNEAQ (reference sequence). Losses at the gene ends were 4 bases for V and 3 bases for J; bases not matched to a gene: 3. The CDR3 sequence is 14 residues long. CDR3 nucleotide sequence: TGTGCCAGCAGCTCACGACTAGCGGGCTACGAGCAGTACTTC. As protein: CASSSRLAGYEQYF.

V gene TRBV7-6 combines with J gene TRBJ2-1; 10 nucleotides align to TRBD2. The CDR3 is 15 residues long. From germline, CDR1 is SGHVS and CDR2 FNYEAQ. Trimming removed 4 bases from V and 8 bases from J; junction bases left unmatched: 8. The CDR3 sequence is CASSSQREGRDEQFF. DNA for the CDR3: TGTGCCAGCAGCTCTCAGCGGGAGGGTAGGGATGAGCAGTTCTTC.

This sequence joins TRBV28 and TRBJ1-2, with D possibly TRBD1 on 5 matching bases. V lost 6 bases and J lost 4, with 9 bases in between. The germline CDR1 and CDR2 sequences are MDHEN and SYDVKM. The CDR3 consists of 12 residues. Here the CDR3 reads CASRWGTYGYTF. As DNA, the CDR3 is TGTGCCAGCAGATGGGGGACCTATGGCTACACCTTC.

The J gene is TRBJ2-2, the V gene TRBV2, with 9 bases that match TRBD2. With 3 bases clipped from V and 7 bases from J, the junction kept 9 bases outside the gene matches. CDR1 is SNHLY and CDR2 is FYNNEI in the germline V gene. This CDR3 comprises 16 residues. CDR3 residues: CASSDWLAGMFGELFF. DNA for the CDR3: TGTGCCAGCAGTGATTGGCTAGCGGGGATGTTCGGGGAGCTGTTTTTT.

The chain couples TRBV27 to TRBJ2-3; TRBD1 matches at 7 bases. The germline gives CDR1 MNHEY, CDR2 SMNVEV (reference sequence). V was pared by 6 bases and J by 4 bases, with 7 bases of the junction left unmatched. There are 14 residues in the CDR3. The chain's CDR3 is CASRTTGPADTQYF. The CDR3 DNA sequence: TGTGCCAGCAGAACGACAGGGCCGGCAGATACGCAGTATTTT.